The 11 T cell receptor beta chains below were found in one sample sequenced in a study of T cell repertoires in cytomegalovirus infection. One entry per CDR3 protein, called by TCRdb with MiXCR from the reads. Among about 530,000 distinct CDR3 sequences listed, around a quarter were seen once. The sequenced sample was PBMCs. The receptors shown here come from a human donor in good health (CMV status not recorded). Some clones in this sample may be carry-over from other donors' samples.

The J gene is TRBJ1-2, the V gene TRBV4-1, with D unresolved. The germline V gene encodes CDR1 MGHRA and CDR2 YSYEKL. The V and J ends lost 3 bases and 9 bases respectively, with 14 bases between them. The CDR3 is made up of 13 amino acids. The CDR3 loop is CASSQPEVLSYTF. The DNA for the CDR3 is TGCGCCAGCAGCCAGCCGGAGGTGTTGAGCTACACCTTC.

The rearrangement uses TRBV20-1 and TRBJ2-7; D perhaps matches TRBD1 (6 bases). V gave up 6 bases and J gave up 1 base, with 13 bases separating them. This CDR3 spans 13 amino acids. Germline-derived CDR1 and CDR2 are DFQATT and SNEGSKA (reference sequence). The CDR3 DNA sequence: TGCAGTGCCAACAGGGTAGGGTCCTACGAGCAGTACTTC. Translated: CSANRVGSYEQYF.

Ten or more counts support this clonotype. This chain links TRBV6-2 or TRBV6-3 with TRBJ2-7; a weak D match, TRBD2 (5 bases). CDR3 size: 12 residues. Trimming cost V 8 bases and J 3 bases, with 11 bases left between them. From germline, CDR1 is MNHEY and CDR2 SVGEGT. The CDR3, as DNA: TGTGCCAGCGCCCCGGGGAACTACGAGCAGTACGTC. This encodes CASAPGNYEQYV.

This clonotype was picked up many times. The V gene is TRBV7-8, the J gene TRBJ2-1, with 12 bases aligning to TRBD2. The CDR3 extends over 15 amino acids. Trimming took 7 bases from V and 8 from J; bases not matched to a gene: 9. Germline V gene sequence: CDR1 SGHVS, CDR2 FQNEAQ. The CDR3 DNA reads TGTGCCAGCAACAGACTAGCGGGAGACATCGATGAGCAGTTCTTC. Translating it yields CASNRLAGDIDEQFF.

The rearrangement links TRBV12-3 or TRBV12-4 to TRBJ2-3; the match to TRBD2 covers 9 bases. V dropped 3 bases and J dropped 1; count of bases not matched to a gene: 8. The CDR3 is made up of 17 amino acids. The CDR3 region is CASSFGAGGVGTDTQYF. Written as DNA, the CDR3 is TGTGCCAGCAGTTTCGGAGCGGGAGGTGTGGGCACAGATACGCAGTATTTT.

This clonotype was seen more than once but under ten times. The gene calls are TRBV12-3 or TRBV12-4 and TRBJ2-7; D remains unclear. The CDR3 consists of 13 residues. Trimming left V 6 bases short and J 0 bases short, with 9 bases between. The DNA for the CDR3 is TGTGCCAGCAGGGGGTCTCCCTCCTACGAGCAGTACTTC. This translates into CASRGSPSYEQYF.

This clonotype was counted once. The chain uses TRBV19 and TRBJ1-5, with no clear D. Germline-derived CDR1 and CDR2 are LNHDA and SQIVND (reference sequence). V was shortened by 5 bases and J by 8 bases, with 10 bases between the two germline ends. The CDR3 totals 12 residues. As DNA, the CDR3 is TGTGCCAGTAGTGGAGGTCTCGAGCCCCAGCATTTT. Residues: CASSGGLEPQHF.

This clonotype showed up just a few times. The chain joins TRBV11-3 to TRBJ2-2; the D call may be TRBD1 or TRBD2 (5 bases each). Trimming took 5 bases from V and 3 from J, leaving 19 bases between them. CDR1 and CDR2 (germline): SGHNT, YENEEA. The CDR3 runs 17 residues. For the CDR3, the DNA is TGTGCCAGCAGCCCGGTAATTGGGACCGCCTACACCGGGGAGCTGTTTTTT. Its translation: CASSPVIGTAYTGELFF.

This clonotype was seen only once. The genes are TRBV29-1 and TRBJ2-1; the D gene could be TRBD1 or TRBD2 (5 bases each). Germline CDR1 and CDR2: SQVTM and ANQGSEA. The CDR3 has 15 amino acids. V was cut by 5 bases and J by 0 bases, with 14 bases left in between. Written as DNA, the CDR3 is TGCAGCGTTAGTACCGGTGGGGGCTCCTACAATGAGCAGTTCTTC. It translates to CSVSTGGGSYNEQFF.

In this sample, this clonotype turned up a few times. The V and J genes are TRBV24-1 and TRBJ2-3, with no clear D. The length of the CDR3 is 15 residues. Trimming stripped 6 bases from V and 1 base from J, with 13 bases between. Germline V lookup: CDR1 KGHDR, CDR2 SFDVKD. The CDR3 nucleotides are TGTGCCACCAGTTCAGTGGGCATACGCACAGATACGCAGTATTTT. It yields the protein CATSSVGIRTDTQYF.

The chain joins TRBV29-1 to TRBJ2-5; possibly TRBD1 for D (7 bases). Germline loops: CDR1 SQVTM, CDR2 ANQGSEA. V was cut by 7 bases and J by 5 bases, with 20 bases left in between. This CDR3 is 14 amino acids long. CDR3: CSAPEGARTETQYF. The DNA of the CDR3 is TGCAGCGCCCCGGAGGGGGCACGGACCGAGACCCAGTACTTC.